Described below is a single TCR beta chain sequence and its context. Its antigen is as yet unknown. A multiplex PCR was run with 60 Vbeta primers and 13 Jbeta primers. The data were produced by immunoSEQ multiplex PCR, yet TCRdb's version contains in-frame clones alone and is incomplete. In the table there are 150,000 to 180,000 clones, roughly 80% of which are singletons. These data originate in a study of cytomegalovirus exposure and HLA in healthy donors. Study details: Samples from HLA-typed donors yielded about 85 million unique TCRs in an early data release.

Overall study results and limits: Whilst most TCR sequences proved rare, a subset of public TCRs occurred across many donors. In presence/absence analyses, roughly uniform sequencing depth across donors was assumed. TCR beta V segments were, for the most part, productive about 87% or about 30% of the time in an earlier analysis.

The sample comprised PBMCs. The TCR comes from a man aged 25-40 years in good health and CMV-seropositive.

CDR3 DNA: TGTGCCAGCAGCTTGGAAGGCTGGGGGCGAAATTCACCCCTCCACTTT. It codes for CASSLEGWGRNSPLHF. V and J are TRBV5-6 and TRBJ1-6, with D possibly matching TRBD1 (6 bases). Trimming left V 0 bases short and J 7 bases short, with 14 bases between. The CDR3 has 16 residues. Germline lookup yields CDR1 SGHDT and CDR2 YYEEEE.